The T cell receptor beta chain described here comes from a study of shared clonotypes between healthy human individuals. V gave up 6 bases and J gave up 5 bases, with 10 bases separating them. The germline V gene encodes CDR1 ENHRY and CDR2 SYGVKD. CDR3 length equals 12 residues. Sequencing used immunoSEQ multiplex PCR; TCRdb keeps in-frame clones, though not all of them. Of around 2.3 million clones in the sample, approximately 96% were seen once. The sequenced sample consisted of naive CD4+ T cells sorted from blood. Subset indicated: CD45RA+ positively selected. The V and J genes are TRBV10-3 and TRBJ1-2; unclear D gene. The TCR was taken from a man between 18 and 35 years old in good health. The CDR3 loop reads CAIREVEYGYTF. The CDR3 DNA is TGTGCCATCAGGGAGGTCGAATATGGCTACACCTTC.